This TCR beta chain was profiled in a study of T cells in Graves' hyperthyroidism and ophthalmopathy. About the study: The initial diagnosis was the point when peripheral blood was collected, ahead of any treatment.

The table lists this clonotype with many counts. Amplification targeted TCR beta CDR3 regions from RNA transcripts. TCR CDR3 regions were first amplified by RT-PCR with HTBI primers. Using its own MiXCR run on the multiplex PCR reads, TCRdb lists one record per CDR3 protein. The sample records roughly 350,000 distinct CDR3 sequences, roughly 15% being singletons. The ends were cut back, 6 bases at V and 2 bases at J, with 11 bases in the middle. Germline V CDR1 and CDR2: DFQATT, SNEGSKA (reference sequence). The CDR3 covers 12 residues. This clonotype was sampled from a woman aged 25 to 39 with Graves' ophthalmopathy. The sample consisted of blood. The rearrangement joins TRBV20-1 to TRBJ2-7; D unresolved. DNA of the CDR3: TGCAGTGCCCGGGTTGACCCCTACGAGCAGTACTTC. Amino acid sequence: CSARVDPYEQYF.